Presented here are 6 T cell receptor beta chains from one specimen sequenced in a study of blood T cell repertoires in COVID-19. Here immunoSEQ multiplex PCR was the method, and the copy in TCRdb shows in-frame clones only, minus some. Of 390,000 or so clones listed, 80% to 90% are singletons. Material for sequencing was PBMCs or T cells enriched from blood (not recorded which). The receptors come from a man aged 18 to 30 who had recovered from COVID-19.

CDR3: CASSPRIRWRYNEQFF. For the CDR3, the DNA is TGCGCCAGCAGCCCGAGGATACGGTGGCGCTACAATGAGCAGTTCTTC. The genes are TRBV4-1 and TRBJ2-1; D is undetermined. The V end was cut by 4 bases, the J end by 3 bases, with 16 bases between. CDR3 size: 16 residues. Germline lookup yields CDR1 MGHRA and CDR2 YSYEKL.

The chain has TRBV9 and TRBJ1-4; 8 bases align to TRBD1. V lost 0 bases, J lost 11 bases, and 6 bases stayed unmatched. The CDR3 spans 14 residues. Looked up from germline, CDR1 is SGDLS and CDR2 is YYNGEE. The DNA for the CDR3 is TGTGCCAGCAGCGTAGGGCAGGGGGCTGAGAAACTGTTTTTT. It codes for CASSVGQGAEKLFF.

V is TRBV19 and J is TRBJ1-1, with D perhaps matching TRBD1 (6 bases). Trimming removed 4 bases from V and 5 bases from J, with 17 bases in between. This CDR3 comprises 15 residues. The V gene's germline CDR1 is LNHDA and CDR2 SQIVND (reference sequence). In nucleotides, the CDR3 is TGTGCCAGTAGTACGCTACAGGGTTCTCGGACTGAAGCTTTCTTT. This encodes CASSTLQGSRTEAFF. Full variable domain (remainder filled in from reference TRBV19 and TRBJ1-1): DGGITQSPKYLFRKEGQNVTLSCEQNLNHDAMYWYRQDPGQGLRLIYYSQIVNDFQKGDIAEGYSVSREKKESFPLTVTSAQKNPTAFYLCASSTLQGSRTEAFFGQGTRLTVV.

As DNA, the CDR3 is TGTGCCACCACCCCCTTAGCCGGTGACATTCAGTACTTC. As protein: CATTPLAGDIQYF. The rearrangement joins TRBV15 to TRBJ2-4; D is undetermined. V dropped 7 bases and J dropped 8 bases, with 15 bases sitting between them. CDR3 length: 13 amino acids. Germline V gives CDR1 LNHNV, CDR2 YYDKDF (reference sequence).

The J gene is TRBJ2-7, the V gene TRBV6-1; 8 bases align to TRBD1. The CDR3 loop spans 15 amino acids. With 1 base clipped from V and 5 bases from J, the junction kept 7 bases outside the gene matches. Germline V gives CDR1 MNHNS, CDR2 SASEGT. CDR3 coding DNA: TGTGCCAGCAGTGAAGAAATTGCAGGGGGCAACGAGCAGTACTTC. Its protein is CASSEEIAGGNEQYF.

The rearrangement uses TRBV7-9 and TRBJ2-5; D is possibly TRBD2 (6 bases). Germline V gene sequence: CDR1 SEHNR, CDR2 FQNEAQ (reference sequence). Trimming left V 1 base short and J 2 bases short, with 11 bases between. This CDR3 has 15 residues. The CDR3 loop reads CASSLDGGGQETQYF. In DNA form, the CDR3 reads TGTGCCAGCAGCTTAGACGGGGGTGGACAAGAGACCCAGTACTTC.